This T cell receptor (beta chain) stems from a study of blood T cell repertoires in COVID-19. At the level of the study: Acute and convalescent COVID-19 samples came from the United States, Italy and Spain.

Authors' analysis steps: Amplifying reference gene primers gave estimates of nucleated cell counts. Sequencing was performed with immunoSEQ multiplex PCR; in TCRdb, only in-frame clones are kept and a portion is missing. The V and J calls and clone size are taken from that table; D and trimming were inferred from the DNA. The data show 330,000 or so clones, about nine tenths seen once. Trimming removed 7 bases from V and 1 base from J; junction bases left unmatched: 4. CDR3 length: 15 residues. Germline V gene data show CDR1 as MNHNY and CDR2 as SVGAGI (reference sequence). This clone was recorded once.

The receptor was isolated from a woman in her fifties or sixties with COVID-19, enrolled during active disease. The sample consisted of peripheral blood. The chain uses TRBV6-6 and TRBJ1-6, with 7 bases aligning to TRBD1. Here the CDR3 DNA reads TGTGCCAGCAATCTACAGGGGTCCTATAATTCACCCCTCCACTTT. Protein sequence: CASNLQGSYNSPLHF.